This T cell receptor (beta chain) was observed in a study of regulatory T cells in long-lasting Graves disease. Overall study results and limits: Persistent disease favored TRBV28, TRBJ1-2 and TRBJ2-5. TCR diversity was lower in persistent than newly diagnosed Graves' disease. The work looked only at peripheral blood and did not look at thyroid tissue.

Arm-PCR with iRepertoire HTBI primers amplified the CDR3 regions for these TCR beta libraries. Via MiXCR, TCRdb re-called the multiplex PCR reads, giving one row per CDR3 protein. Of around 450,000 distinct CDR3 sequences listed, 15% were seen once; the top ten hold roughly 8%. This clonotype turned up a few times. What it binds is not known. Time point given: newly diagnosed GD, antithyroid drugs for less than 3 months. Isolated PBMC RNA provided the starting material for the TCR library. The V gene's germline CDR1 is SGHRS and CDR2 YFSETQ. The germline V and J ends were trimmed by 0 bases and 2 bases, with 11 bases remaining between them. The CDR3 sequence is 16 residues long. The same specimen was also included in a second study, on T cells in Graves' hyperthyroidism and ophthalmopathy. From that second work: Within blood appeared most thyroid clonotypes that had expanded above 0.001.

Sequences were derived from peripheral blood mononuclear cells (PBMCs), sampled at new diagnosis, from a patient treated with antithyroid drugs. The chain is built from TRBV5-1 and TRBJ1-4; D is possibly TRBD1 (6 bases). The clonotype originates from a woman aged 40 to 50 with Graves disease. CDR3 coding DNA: TGCGCCAGCAGCTTGGCAGGGGCGCACACTAATGAAAAACTGTTTTTT. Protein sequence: CASSLAGAHTNEKLFF.